The present T cell receptor beta chain was sequenced within a study of radiation and T cells in renal cell carcinoma. Overall study results and limits: Dominant CDR3 motifs occupied more repertoire in irradiated than control tumors. Intratumoral heterogeneity was not captured in these approximately 1 g regions.

This clone was found a few times. Antigen unknown. The CDR3 runs to 13 residues. Looked up from germline, CDR1 is LNHDA and CDR2 is SQIVND (reference sequence). Trimming removed 4 bases from V and 8 bases from J; junction bases left unmatched: 7. Libraries were prepared by immunoSEQ multiplex PCR; TCRdb keeps only in-frame clonotypes and omits some of them. The sample contains about 18,000 clones, about 55% of which appear only once. The treatment: treatment-naive control, cytoreductive nephrectomy. The tumor was a clear cell renal cell carcinoma. The gene calls are TRBV19 and TRBJ1-2, with 7 bases identical to TRBD1. Sequenced here: tumor tissue, sampled from a patient whose treatment was nephrectomy without radiotherapy. The clonotype comes from a man between 50 and 59 years old with renal cell carcinoma. For the CDR3, the DNA is TGTGCCAGTAGTACCGGACAGGCATTAGGCTACACCTTC. Protein product: CASSTGQALGYTF.